This record concerns one T cell receptor (beta chain) sequence. Its target is not known. This sample is part of a study of shared clonotypes between healthy human individuals. Study findings and constraints: For naive CD4 cells, roughly 5% of clonotypes were shared across a few donors.

Generated by immunoSEQ multiplex PCR, the TCRdb table keeps only in-frame clones and is missing some. The table shows 2 million to 2.5 million clones, with under 97% occurring only once. The study drew its donors from healthy HIV-negative adults without recent acute infections or vaccinations. This CDR3 contains 15 residues. The V segment lost 2 bases and the J segment 3 bases; nucleotides outside the gene matches: 5. CDR1 and CDR2 (germline): MNHNS, SASEGT. Source material: naive CD4+ T cells sorted from blood. The subset: CD45RA+ positively selected. The chain couples TRBV6-1 to TRBJ2-5; 8 positions match TRBD1. This clonotype was sampled from a man aged 18 to 30 in good health. The CDR3 is CASSEQRTGKETQYF. The CDR3 DNA is TGTGCCAGCAGTGAACAACGGACAGGGAAAGAGACCCAGTACTTC.